This T cell receptor beta chain is from a study of OX40 agonist ivuxolimab in advanced cancers. Study results and caveats: In a subset of nonresponders, normalized T-cell clonal expansion was also low.

About this clone: The antigen is undetermined.

The repertoire was sequenced with immunoSEQ multiplex PCR; TCRdb's copy has only in-frame clones and lacks some. This table has 72,000 or so clones, almost 90% appearing once. Exclusion of a patient followed from autoimmune disease history or systemic immunosuppression. This CDR3 is built from 16 residues. The germline V gene has CDR1 SNHLY and CDR2 FYNNEI. The V gene end was trimmed by 5 bases and the J gene end by 6 bases; junction bases not matched to a gene: 13. This chain joins TRBV2 and TRBJ1-2; 9 nucleotides agree with TRBD1. This sequence was found in an adult with an advanced solid tumor such as melanoma, head and neck, liver or kidney cancer. Sequenced material: CD4+ or CD8+ T cells sorted from blood, taken in a trial of the OX40 agonist ivuxolimab. The CDR3 DNA sequence: TGTGCCAGCAGTTCCCAAACAGGGGGCGGGAGTAATGGCTACACCTTC. Translation: CASSSQTGGGSNGYTF.